This section outlines one T cell receptor (beta chain) sequence together with its context. These data come from a study of blood T cell repertoires in COVID-19. Across the study: Samples came from the United States, Italy and Spain, spanning acute and convalescent COVID-19. In each case, the material was cDNA or gDNA derived from T cells, B-cell-depleted T cells, or PBMCs.

J was trimmed by 2 bases and V by 7 bases; bases with no gene match: 6. Germline CDR1 reads SNHLY; CDR2 reads FYNNEI. The CDR3 length is 14 residues. Original processing notes: By means of reference gene primer amplification, nucleated cell counts were estimated. Using immunoSEQ multiplex PCR, the repertoire was profiled, and TCRdb retains in-frame clones only, with some absent. D and trimming come from the DNA, and the V and J calls and clone size come from that table. The data show roughly 190,000 clones, approximately 90% seen once. The TCR originated in a woman aged 40 to 49 who had recovered from COVID-19. Sequencing was carried out using peripheral blood. The chain combines TRBV2 with TRBJ2-5; 8 bases are shared with TRBD2. This CDR3 is CASKVAGIQETQYF. Written as DNA, the CDR3 is TGTGCCAGCAAGGTAGCGGGGATACAAGAGACCCAGTACTTC.